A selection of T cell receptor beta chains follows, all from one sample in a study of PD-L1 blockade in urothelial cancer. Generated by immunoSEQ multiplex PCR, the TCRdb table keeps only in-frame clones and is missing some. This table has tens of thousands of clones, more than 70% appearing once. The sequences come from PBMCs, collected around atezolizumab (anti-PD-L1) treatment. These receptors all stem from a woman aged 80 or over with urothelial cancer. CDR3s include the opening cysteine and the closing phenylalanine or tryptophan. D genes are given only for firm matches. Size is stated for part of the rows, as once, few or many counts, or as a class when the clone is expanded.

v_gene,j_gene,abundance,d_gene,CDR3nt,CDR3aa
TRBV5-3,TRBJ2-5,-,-,TGTGCCAGAAGCACACACCGGGACACCAAGTACTTC,CARSTHRDTKYF
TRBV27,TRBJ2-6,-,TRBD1,TGTGCCAGCGCTCCGGGACAGGGCATCTCTGGGGCCAACGTCCTGACTTTC,CASAPGQGISGANVLTF
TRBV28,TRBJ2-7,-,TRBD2,TGTGCCAGCACCCCGCCGGGACTAGCGGGACCACCTTCCTACGAGCAGTACTTC,CASTPPGLAGPPSYEQYF
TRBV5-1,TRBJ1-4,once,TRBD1,TGCGCCAGCAGCTCAGGGGACAGTGGCGAAAAACTGTTTTTT,CASSSGDSGEKLFF
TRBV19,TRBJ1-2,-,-,TGTGCCAGTAGTATCCAGACAGGTGGCTACACCTTC,CASSIQTGGYTF
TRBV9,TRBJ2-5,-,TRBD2,TGTGCCAGCAGCGTAGCGGGAGGGCCCGGGGAGACCCAGTACTTC,CASSVAGGPGETQYF
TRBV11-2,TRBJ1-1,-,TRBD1,TGTGCCAGCAGCCAATACAGGGGTGGGACTGAAGCTTTCTTT,CASSQYRGGTEAFF
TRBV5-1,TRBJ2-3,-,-,TGCGCCAGCAGCTTGGACCGGGAGAGCACAGATACGCAGTATTTT,CASSLDRESTDTQYF
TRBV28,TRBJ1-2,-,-,TGTGCCAGCAGTTGGCAGAACTATGGCTACACCTTC,CASSWQNYGYTF
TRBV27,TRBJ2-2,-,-,TGTGCCAGCAGTTCGTGGGACTTGAACACCGGGGAGCTGTTTTTT,CASSSWDLNTGELFF
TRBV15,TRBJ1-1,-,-,TGTGCCACCCTCAACAGGGAGGGGAACACTGAAGCTTTCTTT,CATLNREGNTEAFF
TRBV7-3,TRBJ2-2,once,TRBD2,TGTGCCAGCAGCCCTGACAGTAGCGGGAGGATCGGGGAGCTGTTTTTT,CASSPDSSGRIGELFF
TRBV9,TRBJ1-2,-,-,TGTGCCAGCAGCGTATCCGGGACATTAGCCGGCTACACCTTC,CASSVSGTLAGYTF
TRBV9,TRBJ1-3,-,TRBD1,TGTGCCAGCAGCGGGCCCGGACAGGGGGATTCTGGAAACACCATATATTTT,CASSGPGQGDSGNTIYF
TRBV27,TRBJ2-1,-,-,TGTGCCAGCAGTTTTTGGCATCCAACCTACAATGAGCAGTTCTTC,CASSFWHPTYNEQFF
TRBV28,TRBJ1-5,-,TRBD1,TGTGCCAGCAGGCCAAGACAGGGAAATAGCAATCAGCCCCAGCATTTT,CASRPRQGNSNQPQHF
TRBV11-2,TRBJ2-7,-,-,TGTGCCAGCAGCTTAGGAGGGACCTACGAGCAGTACTTC,CASSLGGTYEQYF
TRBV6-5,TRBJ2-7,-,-,TGTGCCAGCAGGGGCCCGGGACTTGGAGATGGGCAGTACTTC,CASRGPGLGDGQYF
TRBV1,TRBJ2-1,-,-,TGCACCAGCAGCCAAGAAGGGCCGGGGACTAGCGGGAGCCCCTCGACCGACAATGAGCAGTTCTTC,CTSSQEGPGTSGSPSTDNEQFF
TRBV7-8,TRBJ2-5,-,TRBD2,TGTGCCAGCAGCTTAGGCATTGCTAGCGGGAGCCCCGGGGAGACCCAGTACTTC,CASSLGIASGSPGETQYF
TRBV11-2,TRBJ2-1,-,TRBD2,TGTGCCAGCAGCTCGACCGGCGGGAGGGTCGTTATAGAGCAGTTCTTC,CASSSTGGRVVIEQFF
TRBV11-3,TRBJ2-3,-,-,TGTGCCAGCAGCTTAGGACAGAGCACAGATACGCAGTATTTT,CASSLGQSTDTQYF
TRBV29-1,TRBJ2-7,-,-,TGCAGCGCCGTAGTACAGGGAAAGGACCTCAACGAGCAGTACTTC,CSAVVQGKDLNEQYF
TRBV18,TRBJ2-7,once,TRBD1,TGTGCCAGCTCACCACCTCTACCCCGGGACAGGGCCTACGAGCAGTACTTC,CASSPPLPRDRAYEQYF
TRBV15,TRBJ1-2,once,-,TGTGCCACCAGCAGAGTGAGGGAAGACTATGGCTACACCTTC,CATSRVREDYGYTF
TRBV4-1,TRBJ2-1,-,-,TGCGCCAGCAGCCCTCACGGGACAAGGTTCGCGTATGAGCAGTTCTTC,CASSPHGTRFAYEQFF
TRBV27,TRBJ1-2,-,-,TGTGCCAGCAGTCTACGTGAGGGAACGAATGGCTACACCTTC,CASSLREGTNGYTF
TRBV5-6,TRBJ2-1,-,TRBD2,TGTGCCAGCAGCCAAACTAGCGGATTATACAATGAGCAGTTCTTC,CASSQTSGLYNEQFF
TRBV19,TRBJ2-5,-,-,TGTGCCAGTAGTATCGAGACAGCCAGCGGGGAGACCCAGTACTTC,CASSIETASGETQYF
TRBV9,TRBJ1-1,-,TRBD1,TGTGCCAGCAGCGTAGTTTTAGGGGGCAGGTTTGAGGCTTTCTTT,CASSVVLGGRFEAFF
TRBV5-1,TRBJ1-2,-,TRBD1,TGCGCCAGCAGCTTGGACTTACTTTCCGGGACAGGGGGTCACGGCTACACCTTC,CASSLDLLSGTGGHGYTF
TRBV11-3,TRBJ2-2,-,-,TGTGCCAGCAGCTTAAGTCGGGGCGGGGAGCTGTTTTTT,CASSLSRGGELFF
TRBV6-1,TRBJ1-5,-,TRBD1,TGTGCCAGCCTGCAGGGGGCCGGACAGCCCCAGCATTTT,CASLQGAGQPQHF
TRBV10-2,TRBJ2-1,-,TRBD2,TGCGCCAGTCGGAGGGGTTCTGGGAGGGCCTACAATGAGCAGTTCTTC,CASRRGSGRAYNEQFF
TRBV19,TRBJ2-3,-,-,TGTGCCAGTAGTATAGATGGGTCGGGGAGTTTAACCGTGTATTTT,CASSIDGSGSLTVYF
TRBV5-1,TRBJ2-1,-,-,TGCGCCAGCAGCTTTCCCTTAGCGAAAAAGGGCTACAATGAGCAGTTCTTC,CASSFPLAKKGYNEQFF
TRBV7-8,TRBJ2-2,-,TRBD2,TGTGCCAGCAGCTCCCGACAGCGGGACCCTTCAAGGGATGGGGAGCTGTTTTTT,CASSSRQRDPSRDGELFF
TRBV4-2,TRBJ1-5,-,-,TGTGCCAGCAGCCAAGATGGTCAGGGGCATCAGCCCCAGCATTTT,CASSQDGQGHQPQHF
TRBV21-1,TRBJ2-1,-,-,TGTGCCAGCAGCTTCGACGGAGGCCTAGCGCGGAGCTCCTACAATGAGCAGTTCTTC,CASSFDGGLARSSYNEQFF
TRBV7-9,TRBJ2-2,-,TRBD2,TGTGCCAGCAGCACCGGGACTAGGGGCACCGGGGAGCTGTTTTTT,CASSTGTRGTGELFF
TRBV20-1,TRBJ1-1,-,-,TGCAGTGCTAGTGAGTTACCTGAAGCTTTCTTT,CSASELPEAFF
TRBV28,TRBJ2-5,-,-,TGTGCCAGCAGTCTAAATCCGACAGAAACCCAGTACTTC,CASSLNPTETQYF
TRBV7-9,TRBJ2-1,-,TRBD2,TGTGCCAGCAGCTGGGGACTAGCGGCCTACAATGAGCAGTTCTTC,CASSWGLAAYNEQFF
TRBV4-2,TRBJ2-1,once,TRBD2,TGTGCCAGCAGCCCTAGCGGGAACTCCTACAATGAGCAGTTCTTC,CASSPSGNSYNEQFF
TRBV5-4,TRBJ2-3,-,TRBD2,TGTGCCAGCAGCTCCCCTGCGGGAGGTTTCACAGATACGCAGTATTTT,CASSSPAGGFTDTQYF
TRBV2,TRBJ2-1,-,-,TGTGCCAGCAGTGAAACGGCCTACAATGAGCAGTTCTTC,CASSETAYNEQFF
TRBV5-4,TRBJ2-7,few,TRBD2,TGTGCCAGCAGCTCTCCGGGAGGTACCTACGAGCAGTACTTC,CASSSPGGTYEQYF
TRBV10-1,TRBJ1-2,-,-,TGCGCCAGCAGTGTCTCACAAAGCTATGGCTACACCTTC,CASSVSQSYGYTF
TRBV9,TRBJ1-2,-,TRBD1,TGTGCCAGCAGCGTAGCAGGGGGCTATGGCTACACCTTC,CASSVAGGYGYTF
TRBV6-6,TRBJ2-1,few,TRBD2,TGTGCCAGCAGTTACCCGGGACTAGGGTCCCGTGAGCAGTTCTTC,CASSYPGLGSREQFF
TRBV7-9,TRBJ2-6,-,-,TGTGCCAGCAGCTCCGACCGGGGGACTGGGGCCAACGTCCTGACTTTC,CASSSDRGTGANVLTF
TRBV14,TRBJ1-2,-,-,TGTGCCAGCAGCCACCCTGGACAGTTTCCCCACACCTTC,CASSHPGQFPHTF
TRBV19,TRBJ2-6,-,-,TGTGCCAGTAGTCCGGGACACCACGGCTCTGGGGCCAACGTCCTGACTTTC,CASSPGHHGSGANVLTF
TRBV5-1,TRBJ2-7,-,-,TGCGCCAGCAGCCTGGGTATGGGCAAAACCCTCTCCTACGAGCAGTACTTC,CASSLGMGKTLSYEQYF
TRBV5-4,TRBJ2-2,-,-,TGTGCCAGCAGCCCCGAGTTCGCCGGGGAGCTGTTTTTT,CASSPEFAGELFF
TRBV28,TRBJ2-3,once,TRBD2,TGTGCCAGCAGACCGGGACTAGCGGGAGCAGGTACGCAGTATTTT,CASRPGLAGAGTQYF
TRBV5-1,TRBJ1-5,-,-,TGCGCCAGCAGCTTTGGGGAGGCTGGTCAGCCCCAGCATTTT,CASSFGEAGQPQHF
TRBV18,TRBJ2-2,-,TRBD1,TGTGCCAGCTCACCAGGACAGGGGGCGCGCACCGGGGAGCTGTTTTTT,CASSPGQGARTGELFF
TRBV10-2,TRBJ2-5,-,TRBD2,TGCGCCAGCAAGGGACTAGCCCCACAAGAGACCCAGTACTTC,CASKGLAPQETQYF
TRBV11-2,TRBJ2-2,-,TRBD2,TGTGCCAGCAGCCGAGCGGGAGGGTTCGGCGGGGAGCTGTTTTTT,CASSRAGGFGGELFF